This section outlines one TCR beta chain sequence together with its context. As yet, its antigen is unknown. Germline V CDR1 and CDR2: SGDLS, YYNGEE. V lost 0 bases and J lost 0; bases outside the gene matches: 1. The CDR3 covers 15 residues. This sample was taken from a study of cytotoxic CD8 clonotypes in ibrutinib-treated CLL. On the study more broadly: Among responders, approximately 24 were partial and 2 complete; after median approximately 70 months, 14 stayed remitted and 12 progressed.

Sequencing was performed with immunoSEQ multiplex PCR; in TCRdb, only in-frame clones are kept and a portion is missing. The data contain around 15,000 clones, 65% to 70% of them singletons. Study-level points and caveats: Lymph node repertoires were not studied, and sampling times were unmatched. Public clonotypes, rarely seen, contracted or held steady on treatment. T-cell clonality at baseline went above that of age-matched healthy donors and rose and fell with circulating CD8+ T-cell counts.

The sequenced sample was PBMCs, obtained before ibrutinib treatment. This TCR came from a human donor with chronic lymphocytic leukemia. This sequence joins TRBV9 and TRBJ2-7; 9 nucleotides line up with TRBD1. CDR3 loop: CASSVGDRDSYEQYF. Written as DNA, the CDR3 is TGTGCCAGCAGCGTAGGGGACAGGGACTCCTACGAGCAGTACTTC.